The 28 T cell receptor beta chains reported below all come from one sample, sequenced in a study of neurological immune-mediated disorders. TCRdb called the 5' RACE reads again in MiXCR, with one record for every CDR3 protein. The sample has some 77,000 distinct CDR3 sequences; roughly 13% are singletons. Time point of the sample: longitudinal time-point 1 (baseline). The sequenced material came from PBMCs. The receptors shown here come from a female donor with HTLV-1-associated myelopathy (HAM/TSP).

This clonotype has a count of ten or more. The rearrangement links TRBV5-1 to TRBJ1-6, with 8 bases lining up with TRBD1. The V and J ends lost 4 bases and 8 bases, in that order; junction bases with no gene match: 2. This CDR3 comprises 13 residues. Germline loops: CDR1 SGHRS, CDR2 YFSETQ. The CDR3 is CASSGQGDSPLHF. In DNA, the CDR3 is TGCGCCAGCAGCGGACAGGGTGATTCACCCCTCCACTTT.

A note on this clonotype: A much larger clone is a single base away; this may be a read error. The gene calls are TRBV3-1 and TRBJ1-1; D may be TRBD1 (5 bases). The CDR3 is 14 residues long. Germline V gives CDR1 LGHDT, CDR2 YNNKEL (reference sequence). CDR3 residues: CASNQRDWDTEAFF. The CDR3 DNA follows: TGTGCCAGCAACCAACGGGACTGGGACACTGAAGCTTTCTTT.

In its sample, this clonotype is medium-sized (0.01 to 0.1%). The CDR3: CASSLASAGDTDTQYF. CDR3 DNA sequence: TGCGCCAGCAGCTTGGCCTCGGCGGGGGACACAGATACGCAGTATTTT. The V gene is TRBV5-1, the J gene TRBJ2-3; the match to TRBD2 covers 7 bases. This CDR3 is 16 amino acids long. Germline CDR1 and CDR2: SGHRS and YFSETQ. V was clipped by 0 bases and J by 2 bases; unmatched bases: 6.

This clonotype was observed many times. The chain carries TRBV20-1 and TRBJ2-1; D is unclear. Looked up from germline, CDR1 is DFQATT and CDR2 is SNEGSKA (reference sequence). V gave up 1 base and J gave up 12 bases, with 22 bases separating them. The CDR3 is 15 residues long. The CDR3 DNA reads TGCAGTGCTAGAGTGCCGCTAGTCATCTTGATCCGGCAGTTCTTC. It codes for CSARVPLVILIRQFF.

This clonotype showed up many times. The chain joins TRBV9 to TRBJ2-7; D call uncertain. The V end lost 2 bases, the J end lost 3 bases, and 15 bases lay between the germline ends. The germline gives CDR1 SGDLS, CDR2 YYNGEE. The CDR3 is made up of 15 amino acids. CDR3 amino acids: CASSVELNPSYEQYF. DNA for the CDR3: TGTGCCAGCAGCGTGGAACTGAACCCCAGCTACGAGCAGTACTTC.

This clonotype was detected many times. At one end the junction does not follow the germline gene, possibly because of a read error. This chain connects TRBV5-1 to TRBJ1-2; possibly TRBD1 for D (6 bases). CDR1 and CDR2 (germline): SGHRS, YFSETQ. The CDR3 spans 15 residues. The CDR3 region has the DNA TGCGCCAGCAGTTTGGACAGCCCTACTTACTATGGCTACACCTTC. Its protein is CASSLDSPTYYGYTF.

This clonotype was counted ten times or more. This chain links TRBV2 with TRBJ1-2, with 10 bases aligning to TRBD1. The CDR3 is made up of 17 amino acids. The trim removed 6 bases at V and 7 bases at J, leaving 17 bases unmatched. CDR1 SNHLY and CDR2 FYNNEI come from the germline V gene. CDR3 sequence reads: CASRGVPTPDRGFGYTF. In DNA form, the CDR3 reads TGTGCCAGCAGGGGGGTCCCAACTCCGGACAGGGGGTTTGGCTACACCTTC.

There are many counts of this clonotype. CDR3 in DNA: TGTGCCAGCAGCGACCGGGACCGTGGAAACACCATATATTTT. This gives the protein CASSDRDRGNTIYF. The chain combines TRBV9 with TRBJ1-3, with D perhaps matching TRBD1 (5 bases). Germline CDR1 SGDLS, CDR2 YYNGEE. The length of the CDR3 is 14 residues. The ends were cut back, 3 bases at V and 3 bases at J, with 10 bases in the middle.

This clonotype was seen many times. The chain recombines TRBV4-1 with TRBJ2-1, with 11 bases fitting TRBD1. Trimming at V came to 2 bases and at J to 9 bases, leaving 9 bases not matched to a gene. The germline V gene has CDR1 MGHRA and CDR2 YSYEKL. The CDR3 length is 16 residues. The CDR3 sequence: CASSQTDRGRLGEQFF. The CDR3 DNA reads as TGCGCCAGCAGCCAAACGGACAGGGGGCGTTTGGGTGAGCAGTTCTTC.

Ten or more counts support this clonotype. The chain carries TRBV28 and TRBJ2-2; weak D call: TRBD2 (5 bases). The CDR3 has 13 residues. V was pared by 3 bases and J by 6 bases, with 8 bases between. CDR1 is MDHEN and CDR2 is SYDVKM in the germline V gene. The CDR3 here is CASSLRVPGELFF. The CDR3 nucleotides read TGTGCCAGCAGTTTGAGGGTCCCCGGGGAGCTGTTTTTT.

V usage is TRBV5-5 and J usage is TRBJ1-2; a possible D gene is TRBD1 (5 bases). This CDR3 has 14 amino acids. In germline, CDR1 is SGHKS, CDR2 YYEKEE (reference sequence). Trimming removed 1 base at V and 4 bases at J, with 11 bases between. Written as DNA, the CDR3 is TGTGCCAGCAGCTTGATGGGGCGCGTCTATGGCTACACCTTC. Protein product: CASSLMGRVYGYTF.

This clonotype was counted many times. The V gene is TRBV20-1, the J gene TRBJ2-3; the D call may be TRBD1 or TRBD2 (6 bases each). The germline V and J ends were trimmed by 4 bases and 1 base, with 12 bases remaining between them. The germline V gene encodes CDR1 DFQATT and CDR2 SNEGSKA (reference sequence). The CDR3 is 14 amino acids. The CDR3 spells CSATRGARTDTQYF. CDR3 nucleotides: TGCAGTGCTACGAGGGGGGCCCGCACAGATACGCAGTATTTT.

Many counts were recorded for this clonotype. This sequence joins TRBV11-2 and TRBJ2-3; D call uncertain. Per the germline V gene, CDR1 is SGHAT and CDR2 is FQNNGV. This CDR3 has 14 amino acids. The V and J ends lost 5 bases and 9 bases respectively, with 18 bases between them. This CDR3 reads CASSPLGPSGTQYF. CDR3 in DNA: TGTGCCAGCAGCCCCCTAGGACCCTCGGGCACGCAGTATTTT. Supplemented by reference TRBV11-2 and TRBJ2-3, the full variable domain reads EAGVAQSPRYKIIEKRQSVAFWCNPISGHATLYWYQQILGQGPKLLIQFQNNGVVDDSQLPKDRFSAERLKGVDSTLKIQPAKLEDSAVYLCASSPLGPSGTQYFGPGTRLTVL.

This clonotype occurred many times. The CDR3 coding sequence is TGTGCCAGCAGCGCATGGACAGGGGGCTATGGCTACACCTTC. Residues: CASSAWTGGYGYTF. The rearrangement joins TRBV7-2 to TRBJ1-2; 10 nucleotides agree with TRBD1. The ends lost 5 bases at V and 4 bases at J; junction bases unmatched: 4. This CDR3 spans 14 amino acids. Germline V gene lookup returns CDR1 SGHTA and CDR2 FQGNSA.

This clonotype was picked up many times. The chain carries TRBV5-1 and TRBJ2-2; 7 nucleotides agree with TRBD2. V gave up 3 bases and J gave up 0 bases; unmatched junction bases: 5. This CDR3 has 16 amino acids. Germline CDR1 SGHRS, CDR2 YFSETQ. CDR3 amino acids: CASSYPSGSNTGELFF. CDR3 sequence (DNA): TGCGCCAGCAGCTACCCTAGCGGATCGAACACCGGGGAGCTGTTTTTT.

This clonotype was seen at least ten times. V gene TRBV12-3 or TRBV12-4 combines with J gene TRBJ2-3; D not certain. The CDR3 has 14 residues. With 2 bases removed from V and 2 bases from J, the gap between germline ends came to 8 bases. CDR3 nucleotide sequence: TGTGCCAGCAGTTTACTAGATTCCACAGATACGCAGTATTTT. The encoded protein is CASSLLDSTDTQYF.

At least ten counts were recorded for this clonotype. The chain uses TRBV5-1 and TRBJ1-1; unclear D gene. This CDR3 is built from 14 residues. Deletions cut 2 bases from V and 3 bases from J, with 11 bases between. CDR1 and CDR2 from the germline V gene are SGHRS and YFSETQ. The CDR3 nucleotides are TGCGCCAGCAGCTTCGCCGCACGGGACACTGAAGCTTTCTTT. Translated, it gives CASSFAARDTEAFF.

This clonotype was picked up many times. This chain links TRBV5-1 with TRBJ2-3, with 9 positions matching TRBD2. The V segment lost 0 bases and the J segment 4 bases; nucleotides outside the gene matches: 0. CDR3 size: 14 residues. Germline V gene sequence: CDR1 SGHRS, CDR2 YFSETQ. The CDR3 bases are TGCGCCAGCAGCTTGGGACTAGCGGCAGATACGCAGTATTTT. This gives the protein CASSLGLAADTQYF.

In its sample, this clonotype was seen many times. The V gene is TRBV12-3 or TRBV12-4, the J gene TRBJ2-1; weak D call: TRBD1 (5 bases). V lost 9 bases and J lost 7, with 19 bases in between. The CDR3 length is 14 residues. The CDR3 DNA follows: TGTGCCAGGGGCTCAGGGCCCACTGGGAATGAGCAGTTCTTC. Encoded protein: CARGSGPTGNEQFF.

This clonotype was counted many times. The genes are TRBV5-1 and TRBJ2-2; D ambiguous. V was clipped by 0 bases and J by 4 bases, with 10 bases between them. Germline loops: CDR1 SGHRS, CDR2 YFSETQ. The CDR3 totals 15 residues. The DNA of the CDR3 is TGCGCCAGCAGCTTGGTGCAAGTTGGCACCGGGGAGCTGTTTTTT. As protein: CASSLVQVGTGELFF.

This clonotype showed up many times. The chain is built from TRBV4-2 and TRBJ2-6; possibly TRBD1 or TRBD2 for D (5 bases each). The CDR3 length is 16 residues. Looked up from germline, CDR1 is LGHNA and CDR2 is YNFKEQ. With 1 base removed from V and 0 bases from J, the gap between germline ends came to 7 bases. The CDR3 protein is CASSQGDLSGANVLTF. CDR3 coding DNA: TGTGCCAGCAGCCAAGGGGACCTCTCTGGGGCCAACGTCCTGACTTTC.

The V and J genes are TRBV5-1 and TRBJ2-5, with D tentatively TRBD2 (5 bases). Germline CDR1 is SGHRS and CDR2 is YFSETQ. V dropped 1 base and J dropped 5 bases, with 15 bases sitting between them. This CDR3 comprises 15 residues. The CDR3 bases are TGCGCCAGCAGCTTGTCTTCGGGAATCGAGGAGACCCAGTACTTC. It codes for CASSLSSGIEETQYF.

This clonotype came up many times. The chain uses TRBV5-1 and TRBJ1-4; D is unclear. V was cut by 5 bases and J by 3 bases, with 8 bases left in between. Per germline, CDR1 SGHRS and CDR2 YFSETQ. The CDR3 totals 13 residues. CDR3 nucleotides: TGCGCCAGCAGAGGCAGAGCTAATGAAAAACTGTTTTTT. The encoded protein is CASRGRANEKLFF.

This clonotype appeared many times. The rearrangement uses TRBV27 and TRBJ2-1; D perhaps matches TRBD2 (5 bases). This CDR3 has 13 residues. The germline V and J ends were trimmed by 8 bases and 3 bases, with 11 bases remaining between them. The V gene's germline CDR1 is MNHEY and CDR2 SMNVEV (reference sequence). This CDR3 is CASLRRGYNEQFF. The CDR3 coding sequence is TGTGCCAGCCTTCGCCGGGGCTACAATGAGCAGTTCTTC.

The sample holds a few counts of this clonotype. Relative to the germline gene, one junction end is altered; a read error may explain this. This chain joins TRBV7-7 and TRBJ1-1; possible D gene TRBD1, 6 bases. The length of the CDR3 is 13 residues. Germline assignment: CDR1 SSHAT and CDR2 FNYEAQ (reference sequence). This CDR3 reads CASSPQGSTEAFF. DNA of the CDR3: TGTGCTAGCAGTCCACAGGGTAGCACTGAAGCTTTCTTT.

V is TRBV20-1 and J is TRBJ2-7, with 7 bases fitting TRBD1. The CDR3 consists of 12 residues. Germline CDR1 reads DFQATT; CDR2 reads SNEGSKA (reference sequence). V shed 4 bases and J 4 bases; nucleotides not matched to a gene: 4. CDR3 region: CSAKTGDYEQYF. The CDR3 region has the DNA TGCAGTGCTAAAACAGGGGATTACGAGCAGTACTTC.

At least ten counts were recorded for this clonotype. This rearrangement joins TRBV5-1 to TRBJ1-5; D perhaps matches TRBD1 (5 bases). The CDR3 consists of 15 residues. Looked up from germline, CDR1 is SGHRS and CDR2 is YFSETQ. V lost 0 bases to trimming and J lost 3 bases, with 10 bases between them. CDR3 coding DNA: TGCGCCAGCAGCTTGGAAGGGGACCTCAATCAGCCCCAGCATTTT. Its translation: CASSLEGDLNQPQHF.

In this sample, this clonotype turned up many times. The chain has TRBV6-2 or TRBV6-3 and TRBJ2-7; D is undetermined. The CDR3 is made up of 13 amino acids. V gave up 7 bases and J gave up 6 bases, with 16 bases separating them. The germline CDR1 and CDR2 sequences are MNHEY and SVGEGT. The CDR3 reads CASKVALAREQYF. The CDR3 DNA is TGTGCCAGCAAAGTAGCCCTCGCGCGCGAGCAGTACTTC.